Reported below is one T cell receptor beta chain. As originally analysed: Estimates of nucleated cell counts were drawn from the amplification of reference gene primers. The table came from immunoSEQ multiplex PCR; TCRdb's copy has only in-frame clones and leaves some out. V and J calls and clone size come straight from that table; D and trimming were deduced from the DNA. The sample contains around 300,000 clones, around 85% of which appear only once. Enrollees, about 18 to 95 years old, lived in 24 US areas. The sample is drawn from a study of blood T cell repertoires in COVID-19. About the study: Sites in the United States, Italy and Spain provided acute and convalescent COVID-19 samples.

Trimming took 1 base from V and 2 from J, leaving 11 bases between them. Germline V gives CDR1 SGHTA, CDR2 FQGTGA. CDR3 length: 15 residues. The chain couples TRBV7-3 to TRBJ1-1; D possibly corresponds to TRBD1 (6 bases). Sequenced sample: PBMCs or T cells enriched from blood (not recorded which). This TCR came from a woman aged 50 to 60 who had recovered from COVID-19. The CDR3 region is CASSLNSGGNTEAFF. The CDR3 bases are TGTGCCAGCAGCTTAAACAGCGGGGGCAACACTGAAGCTTTCTTT. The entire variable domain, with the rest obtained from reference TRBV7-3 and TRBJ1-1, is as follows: GAGVSQTPSNKVTEKGKYVELRCDPISGHTALYWYRQSLGQGPEFLIYFQGTGAADDSGLPNDRFFAVRPEGSVSTLKIQRTERGDSAVYLCASSLNSGGNTEAFFGQGTRLTVV.